The entry below describes one T cell receptor (beta chain). Its specificity is unknown. In the PCR, 60 Vbeta and 13 Jbeta primers were used. Some clones are missing from TCRdb's copy, which holds only in-frame ones; the method was immunoSEQ multiplex PCR. The table has over 150,000 clones, under 90% seen once. The ends were cut back, 3 bases at V and 10 bases at J, with 7 bases in the middle. CDR3 size: 11 residues. CDR1 is LNHDA and CDR2 is SQIVND in the germline V gene (reference sequence). The data were obtained in a study of cytomegalovirus exposure and HLA in healthy donors. Study-wide points: TCR beta chain V- and J-gene trimming was linked, in a later analysis, to a missense variant in DCLRE1C.

The sample comprised PBMCs. This TCR was sampled from a man aged 18 to 29 in good health and CMV-seronegative. The gene calls are TRBV19 and TRBJ2-1, with D perhaps matching TRBD2 (5 bases). The CDR3 DNA follows: TGTGCCAGTAGTATGCGGGCAGAGCAGTTCTTC. It encodes CASSMRAEQFF.